Shown below are 15 T cell receptor beta chains from a single sample sequenced in a study of blood T cell repertoires in COVID-19. The method was immunoSEQ multiplex PCR; TCRdb's version includes in-frame clones alone and lacks a portion of them. Of about 210,000 clones in the sample, roughly 90% were seen once. The sequencing input was peripheral blood. Receptor source: a woman aged 70 to 79 with acute or convalescent COVID-19.

The CDR3: CASSAQVSGNTIYF. The DNA of the CDR3 is TGTGCCAGCAGCGCCCAGGTCTCTGGAAACACCATATATTTT. The V and J genes are TRBV9 and TRBJ1-3; D gene uncertain. CDR3 size: 14 residues. The germline V and J ends were trimmed by 3 bases and 0 bases, with 7 bases remaining between them. Per germline, CDR1 SGDLS and CDR2 YYNGEE.

The CDR3: CASGRAGTYEQYF. As DNA, the CDR3 is TGCGCCAGCGGCAGGGCAGGGACCTACGAGCAGTACTTC. The chain uses TRBV5-1 and TRBJ2-7; weak D call: TRBD1 (5 bases). Germline lookup yields CDR1 SGHRS and CDR2 YFSETQ. This CDR3 has 13 residues. The V end was cut by 7 bases, the J end by 2 bases, with 13 bases between.

V and J are TRBV19 and TRBJ2-1; 7 nucleotides align to TRBD1. Losses at the gene ends were 7 bases for V and 10 bases for J; bases not matched to a gene: 13. The CDR3 sequence is 14 residues long. Germline V lookup: CDR1 LNHDA, CDR2 SQIVND (reference sequence). This CDR3 reads CASNNGGQGEEQFF. The CDR3, as DNA: TGTGCCAGTAATAATGGGGGTCAGGGGGAGGAGCAGTTCTTC.

CDR3 amino acids: CASSAKGQGSTEQYF. CDR3 nucleotide sequence: TGTGCCAGCAGCGCAAAAGGACAGGGATCGACCGAGCAGTACTTC. This chain connects TRBV7-2 to TRBJ2-7; the match to TRBD1 covers 8 bases. The CDR3 has 15 amino acids. Germline values: CDR1 SGHTA, CDR2 FQGNSA. The V segment lost 5 bases and the J segment 6 bases; nucleotides outside the gene matches: 12.

A few counts support this clone. CDR3 region: CASSHEGTSGRLNADTQYF. DNA for the CDR3: TGTGCCAGCAGCCATGAGGGGACTAGCGGGAGATTAAACGCGGATACGCAGTATTTT. The rearrangement joins TRBV7-9 to TRBJ2-3; 14 nucleotides align to TRBD2. Germline V gives CDR1 SEHNR, CDR2 FQNEAQ (reference sequence). With 5 bases clipped from V and 6 bases from J, the junction kept 16 bases outside the gene matches. The CDR3 length is 19 residues.

The chain combines TRBV7-2 with TRBJ2-5, with D uncertain. Germline CDR1 and CDR2: SGHTA and FQGNSA. V was shortened by 2 bases and J by 2 bases, with 3 bases between the two germline ends. This CDR3 region has 12 residues. In DNA, the CDR3 is TGTGCCAGCAGCTTACCGCAAGAGACCCAGTACTTC. It yields the protein CASSLPQETQYF. Supplemented by reference TRBV7-2 and TRBJ2-5, the full variable domain reads GAGVSQSPSNKVTEKGKDVELRCDPISGHTALYWYRQSLGQGLEFLIYFQGNSAPDKSGLPSDRFSAERTGGSVSTLTIQRTQQEDSAVYLCASSLPQETQYFGPGTRLLVL.

The chain carries TRBV7-9 and TRBJ1-3; D uncertain. Germline V CDR1 and CDR2: SEHNR, FQNEAQ (reference sequence). The ends were cut back, 2 bases at V and 0 bases at J, with 8 bases in the middle. The CDR3 is 15 amino acids. CDR3 in amino acids: CASSLTLHSGNTIYF. The CDR3 DNA follows: TGTGCCAGCAGCTTAACATTACACTCTGGAAACACCATATATTTT.

Only one count was recorded for this clone. The V call is TRBV24-1, the J call TRBJ1-1, with 7 bases fitting TRBD1. Germline CDR1 reads KGHDR; CDR2 reads SFDVKD. The CDR3 sequence is 13 residues long. With V trimmed by 7 bases and J by 7 bases, 8 bases remained unmatched. The CDR3 is CATRKTGEGEAFF. As DNA, the CDR3 is TGTGCCACCAGAAAAACAGGGGAAGGTGAAGCTTTCTTT.

J is TRBJ2-1 and V is TRBV11-2; TRBD2 matches 10 bases. The CDR3 runs 16 residues. The V and J ends lost 3 bases and 7 bases, in that order; junction bases with no gene match: 9. CDR1 SGHAT and CDR2 FQNNGV come from the germline V gene. The CDR3 region is CASSFSLAGVGNEQFF. DNA for the CDR3: TGTGCCAGCAGCTTTAGTCTAGCGGGAGTCGGGAATGAGCAGTTCTTC.

V and J are TRBV28 and TRBJ1-2; unclear D gene. Germline CDR1 is MDHEN and CDR2 is SYDVKM. This CDR3 contains 14 residues. V was cut by 3 bases and J by 4 bases, with 12 bases left in between. CDR3 in DNA: TGTGCCAGCAGTTTGCGTGGTGTTAGCTATGGCTACACCTTC. Translation gives CASSLRGVSYGYTF.

This clone has a single count. V usage is TRBV11-2 and J usage is TRBJ2-3, with 7 bases fitting TRBD2. The ends lost 0 bases at V and 8 bases at J; junction bases unmatched: 5. The CDR3 sequence is 14 residues long. Germline CDR1 reads SGHAT; CDR2 reads FQNNGV. The CDR3 DNA sequence: TGTGCCAGCAGCTTAGAGAGGGCGGGAGCTACGCAGTATTTT. Its protein product is CASSLERAGATQYF. Drawing the rest from reference TRBV11-2 and TRBJ2-3, the complete variable domain is EAGVAQSPRYKIIEKRQSVAFWCNPISGHATLYWYQQILGQGPKLLIQFQNNGVVDDSQLPKDRFSAERLKGVDSTLKIQPAKLEDSAVYLCASSLERAGATQYFGPGTRLTVL.

This clone has a count of ten or more. Different DNA sequences within this sample yield the same CDR3. This chain joins TRBV4-1 and TRBJ1-6; 8 bases fit TRBD1. This CDR3 has 14 amino acids. V trimming: 6 bases; J trimming: 2 bases; junction bases outside the gene matches: 0. Germline V gene lookup returns CDR1 MGHRA and CDR2 YSYEKL. CDR3 in DNA: TGCGCCAGCAGACAGGGGGCCTATAATTCACCCCTCCACTTT. It translates to CASRQGAYNSPLHF.

This clone occurred once. The chain has TRBV28 and TRBJ1-3; D is possibly TRBD1 (6 bases). CDR1 is MDHEN and CDR2 is SYDVKM in the germline V gene. This CDR3 spans 15 amino acids. V lost 4 bases and J 4 bases, leaving 14 bases between the germline ends. The chain's CDR3 is CASSSGVLGGNTIYF. CDR3 DNA: TGTGCCAGCAGTTCAGGGGTCTTGGGAGGAAACACCATATATTTT.

The V gene is TRBV9, the J gene TRBJ2-3; TRBD2 agrees at 8 bases. With 4 bases clipped from V and 0 bases from J, the junction kept 10 bases outside the gene matches. Germline assignment: CDR1 SGDLS and CDR2 YYNGEE. This CDR3 is built from 17 residues. CDR3 sequence reads: CASSQWETSGSTDTQYF. The CDR3 region has the DNA TGTGCCAGCAGCCAGTGGGAAACTAGCGGAAGCACAGATACGCAGTATTTT.

J is TRBJ2-7 and V is TRBV7-6, with D unclear. Deletions cut 6 bases from V and 1 base from J, with 10 bases between. CDR1 and CDR2 from the germline V gene are SGHVS and FNYEAQ. The CDR3 loop spans 13 amino acids. The CDR3 nucleotides are TGTGCCAGCAGTTCCTCAGGTTCCTACGAGCAGTACTTC. It codes for CASSSSGSYEQYF. Full variable domain (rest looked up from reference TRBV7-6 and TRBJ2-7): GAGVSQSPRYKVTKRGQDVALRCDPISGHVSLYWYRQALGQGPEFLTYFNYEAQQDKSGLPNDRFSAERPEGSISTLTIQRTEQRDSAMYRCASSSSGSYEQYFGPGTRLTVT.